The 22 T cell receptor beta chains below were found in one sample sequenced in a study of CD8+CD57+ T cells in acquired aplastic anemia. TCR beta VDJ and CDR3 profiles were obtained from a genomic DNA template. TCRdb used MiXCR to reprocess the reads, holding one entry per CDR3 protein. Among about 160,000 distinct CDR3 sequences, around half were seen once, and the ten largest hold 30% to 40%. Patients selected for sequencing had displayed CD8+CD57+ cell expansion by flow cytometry. Sequenced input: sorted CD4+, CD8+, or CD8+CD57+ T cells (not recorded which) from PBMCs. The receptors here all came from a human donor with aplastic anemia.

This clonotype was counted ten times or more. The gene calls are TRBV20-1 and TRBJ1-2; the D is unclear. V lost 0 bases and J 4 bases, leaving 12 bases between the germline ends. This CDR3 has 14 amino acids. Germline values: CDR1 DFQATT, CDR2 SNEGSKA (reference sequence). CDR3 bases: TGCAGTGCTAGAGATCTTACGGACCTCTATGGCTACACCTTC. This sequence encodes CSARDLTDLYGYTF.

Ten or more counts support this clonotype. This sequence joins TRBV5-5 and TRBJ2-5, with 9 positions matching TRBD2. The J segment lost 0 bases and the V segment lost 4 bases, leaving 7 bases of the junction unmatched. This CDR3 spans 16 amino acids. Germline V gene lookup returns CDR1 SGHKS and CDR2 YYEKEE (reference sequence). This CDR3 is CASSANSGSYQETQYF. The CDR3 region has the DNA TGTGCCAGCAGCGCAAATAGCGGGAGCTACCAAGAGACCCAGTACTTC. Looking up the rest from reference TRBV5-5 and TRBJ2-5 gives the full variable domain: DAGVTQSPTHLIKTRGQQVTLRCSPISGHKSVSWYQQVLGQGPQFIFQYYEKEERGRGNFPDRFSARQFPNYSSELNVNALLLGDSALYLCASSANSGSYQETQYFGPGTRLLVL.

This clonotype was counted at least ten times. The rearrangement uses TRBV6-1 and TRBJ2-7; D might be TRBD2 (6 bases). CDR1 is MNHNS and CDR2 is SASEGT in the germline V gene. The CDR3 is 14 residues long. The V end was cut by 1 base, the J end by 5 bases, with 12 bases between. CDR3 sequence: CASSEGLERDEQYF. The CDR3 region has the DNA TGTGCCAGCAGTGAAGGGTTGGAGCGGGACGAGCAGTACTTC.

In its sample, this clonotype was seen once. This chain joins TRBV7-3 and TRBJ2-6; no reliable D call. V shed 2 bases and J shed 0 bases, with 11 bases lying between them. Germline V gives CDR1 SGHTA, CDR2 FQGTGA. The CDR3 spans 17 residues. CDR3 sequence: CASSLYGTDSGANVLTF. In nucleotides, the CDR3 is TGTGCCAGCAGCTTATACGGCACGGACTCTGGGGCCAACGTCCTGACTTTC. Variable domain in full (rest from reference TRBV7-3 and TRBJ2-6): GAGVSQTPSNKVTEKGKYVELRCDPISGHTALYWYRQSLGQGPEFLIYFQGTGAADDSGLPNDRFFAVRPEGSVSTLKIQRTERGDSAVYLCASSLYGTDSGANVLTFGAGSRLTVL.

The rearrangement uses TRBV4-2 and TRBJ1-2, with D possibly TRBD1 on 6 matching bases. Germline values: CDR1 LGHNA, CDR2 YNFKEQ. Deletions cut 1 base from V and 6 bases from J, with 18 bases between. CDR3 length: 16 amino acids. CDR3 in amino acids: CASSQGRGASSDGYTF. The CDR3 coding sequence is TGTGCCAGCAGCCAAGGACGGGGGGCCAGCTCCGATGGCTACACCTTC.

This sequence joins TRBV7-8 and TRBJ1-6; a possible D gene is TRBD1 (5 bases). Germline CDR1 and CDR2: SGHVS and FQNEAQ. CDR3 length: 15 residues. Between the trimmed V and J ends, which lost 1 base and 5 bases, there was a span of 9 bases. This CDR3 reads CASSLVGTNNSPLHF. The DNA of the CDR3 is TGTGCCAGCAGCTTAGTGGGGACCAATAATTCACCCCTCCACTTT. Variable domain in full (rest from reference TRBV7-8 and TRBJ1-6): GAGVSQSPRYKVAKRGQDVALRCDPISGHVSLFWYQQALGQGPEFLTYFQNEAQLDKSGLPSDRFFAERPEGSVSTLKIQRTQQEDSAVYLCASSLVGTNNSPLHFGNGTRLTVT.

The V call is TRBV19, the J call TRBJ2-7; weak D call: TRBD2 (6 bases). Germline CDR1 LNHDA, CDR2 SQIVND (reference sequence). Trimming cost V 6 bases and J 4 bases, with 16 bases left between them. The length of the CDR3 is 14 residues. The CDR3, as DNA: TGTGCCAGTAGCGGGAGATTGGGAGAGTACGAGCAGTACTTC. Translated, it gives CASSGRLGEYEQYF.

A word on this clonotype: A much larger clone sits a single nucleotide away, making a read error possible. Because it lacks the conserved phenylalanine or tryptophan at the end, this CDR3 is likely a read error. The chain joins TRBV7-3 to TRBJ2-7; TRBD2 matches 10 bases. This CDR3 region has 15 residues. Germline assignment: CDR1 SGHTA and CDR2 FQGTGA. V was clipped by 6 bases and J by 4 bases; unmatched bases: 9. The CDR3 sequence: CASSPTGLAVYEQYL. CDR3 DNA: TGTGCCAGCAGTCCGACCGGACTAGCGGTTTACGAGCAGTACCTC.

This clonotype showed up many times. V usage is TRBV2 and J usage is TRBJ1-2; 7 bases align to TRBD1. Per the germline V gene, CDR1 is SNHLY and CDR2 is FYNNEI. The CDR3 has 13 residues. V lost 5 bases and J lost 6; bases outside the gene matches: 6. The CDR3: CASSSQGPDGYTF. The CDR3 DNA follows: TGTGCCAGCAGTTCACAGGGGCCGGATGGCTACACCTTC.

This clonotype was detected ten times or more. This sequence joins TRBV19 and TRBJ2-7; D perhaps matches TRBD1 (5 bases). The CDR3 has 15 residues. CDR1 and CDR2 from the germline V gene are LNHDA and SQIVND (reference sequence). The ends were cut back, 1 base at V and 5 bases at J, with 15 bases in the middle. The CDR3 sequence: CASSIADTELHEQYF. CDR3 in DNA: TGTGCCAGTAGTATAGCGGACACCGAGCTTCACGAGCAGTACTTC.

This clonotype has ten or more counts. The chain employs TRBV7-8 and TRBJ2-3; D might be TRBD2 (6 bases). The CDR3 runs 15 residues. CDR1 and CDR2 (germline): SGHVS, FQNEAQ. V lost 8 bases and J lost 2, with 17 bases in between. CDR3 sequence (DNA): TGTGCCAGCGGGTTTAGCGGAAGATACACAGATACGCAGTATTTT. It yields the protein CASGFSGRYTDTQYF.

J is TRBJ2-1 and V is TRBV29-1; 9 bases align to TRBD2. V trimming: 1 base; J trimming: 2 bases; junction bases outside the gene matches: 9. Germline loops: CDR1 SQVTM, CDR2 ANQGSEA. This CDR3 comprises 17 residues. The CDR3 loop reads CSVEGIGLATPYNEQFF. CDR3 coding DNA: TGCAGCGTTGAAGGAATAGGACTAGCGACCCCCTACAATGAGCAGTTCTTC.

The rearrangement links TRBV7-6 to TRBJ2-3, with TRBD1 identical over 9 bases. The CDR3 sequence is 14 residues long. Germline V gene data show CDR1 as SGHVS and CDR2 as FNYEAQ. J lost 4 bases, V lost 6 bases, and 5 bases had no gene match. The CDR3 coding sequence is TGTGCCAGCAGTAGGACAGGGGTGGCAGATACGCAGTATTTT. Its translation: CASSRTGVADTQYF.

There are a few counts of this clonotype. The genes are TRBV24-1 and TRBJ2-3; TRBD2 agrees at 8 bases. Per germline, CDR1 KGHDR and CDR2 SFDVKD. Losses at the gene ends were 2 bases for V and 3 bases for J; bases not matched to a gene: 6. The CDR3 has 16 amino acids. The CDR3 DNA follows: TGTGCCACCAGTGATTGGAGCGGGAGCTCGACAGATACGCAGTATTTT. Translating gives CATSDWSGSSTDTQYF.

This clonotype has ten or more counts. The rearrangement uses TRBV10-2 and TRBJ2-7; D is ambiguous. V lost 8 bases to trimming and J lost 2 bases, with 13 bases between them. From germline, CDR1 is WSHSY and CDR2 SAAADI. The CDR3 totals 13 residues. The CDR3 loop is CASSGDGAYEQYF. For the CDR3, the DNA is TGCGCCAGCTCAGGCGACGGCGCCTACGAGCAGTACTTC.

This clonotype has at least ten counts. The rearrangement links TRBV29-1 to TRBJ2-7; 8 nucleotides match TRBD1. CDR1 SQVTM and CDR2 ANQGSEA come from the germline V gene. J lost 7 bases, V lost 3 bases, and 5 bases had no gene match. This CDR3 is built from 12 residues. The CDR3 sequence: CSVEGRGREQYF. For the CDR3, the DNA is TGCAGCGTTGAGGGCAGGGGGCGAGAGCAGTACTTC.

The J gene is TRBJ2-1, the V gene TRBV11-1, with 7 bases aligning to TRBD1. V gave up 3 bases and J gave up 2 bases; unmatched junction bases: 10. CDR1 and CDR2 (germline): SGHAT, FQDESV (reference sequence). The CDR3 length is 17 residues. Here the CDR3 DNA reads TGTGCCAGCAGCTTTGGGCAAGACAGGGCACCCTACAATGAGCAGTTCTTC. Protein sequence: CASSFGQDRAPYNEQFF.

This clonotype has just a few counts. V is TRBV19 and J is TRBJ2-5; 7 nucleotides agree with TRBD2. V dropped 4 bases and J dropped 0; count of bases not matched to a gene: 2. Germline CDR1 LNHDA, CDR2 SQIVND (reference sequence). The CDR3 loop spans 14 amino acids. CDR3 sequence (DNA): TGTGCCAGTAGTACACTAGCGCACCAAGAGACCCAGTACTTC. Translated: CASSTLAHQETQYF.

The rearrangement links TRBV24-1 to TRBJ1-5; 7 bases are shared with TRBD1. V lost 3 bases and J lost 2; bases outside the gene matches: 6. This CDR3 is 16 amino acids long. The germline gives CDR1 KGHDR, CDR2 SFDVKD. The CDR3 is CATSDRQGFGNQPQHF. Here the CDR3 DNA reads TGTGCCACCAGTGATCGACAGGGCTTCGGCAATCAGCCCCAGCATTTT.

The sample holds many counts of this clonotype. V is TRBV9 and J is TRBJ2-1, with a tentative D call TRBD2 (6 bases). Trimming stripped 1 base from V and 4 bases from J, with 18 bases between. Looked up from germline, CDR1 is SGDLS and CDR2 is YYNGEE. There are 17 residues in the CDR3. CDR3 loop: CASSVYRDSITYNEQFF. The DNA for the CDR3 is TGTGCCAGCAGCGTATACCGGGACTCCATCACTTACAATGAGCAGTTCTTC.

The chain employs TRBV5-1 and TRBJ1-2; D unresolved. Germline V gene sequence: CDR1 SGHRS, CDR2 YFSETQ. The CDR3 covers 14 residues. The V end lost 4 bases, the J end lost 2 bases, and 12 bases lay between the germline ends. The CDR3 sequence is CASSMASGNYGYTF. CDR3 in DNA: TGCGCCAGCAGCATGGCCTCCGGGAACTATGGCTACACCTTC.

Remarks on this clonotype: A much larger clonotype is one base distant, so this may be a read error. This chain uses TRBV7-9 with TRBJ1-1; D gene unclear. The CDR3 extends over 12 amino acids. The germline V gene has CDR1 SEHNR and CDR2 FQNEAQ (reference sequence). Here the CDR3 DNA reads TGTGCCAGCAGCTTTCCGGGTACTGAAGCTTACTTT. Its translation is CASSFPGTEAYF. The variable domain in full, completed from reference TRBV7-9 and TRBJ1-1, reads DTGVSQNPRHKITKRGQNVTFRCDPISEHNRLYWYRQTLGQGPEFLTYFQNEAQLEKSRLLSDRFSAERPKGSFSTLEIQRTEQGDSAMYLCASSFPGTEAYFGQGTRLTVV.